Listed here is a single T cell receptor (beta chain). Its matching antigen is unknown. Following a re-call of the 5' RACE reads, TCRdb has one entry per CDR3 protein and lacks DNA. This repertoire comprises under 500,000 distinct CDR3 sequences; its ten largest clones make up 7.3%. The data were obtained in a study of T cells expressing NK-cell markers. As for the study in general: Sorted CD3+CD56+NKG2C+, CD3+CD56+NKG2C- and CD3+CD56-NKG2C+ T-cell subsets were beta-chain profiled. With respect to HCMV, most of the eight sequenced donors were seropositive, and one was seronegative. Study outcomes and limitations: Several of the donors also had these clonotypes leading their CD3+CD56-NKG2C+ fraction.

Germline V gene sequence: CDR1 MGHDK, CDR2 SYGVNS. CDR3 length: 14 residues. The chain uses TRBV25-1 and TRBJ1-2. The TCR originated in a woman between 18 and 70 years old in good health. Sequencing was carried out using blood T cells: a sorted CD56 or NKG2C T cell subset, CD4+ or CD8+ T cells, or bulk PBMC T cells (not recorded which). CDR3 in amino acids: CASSESVRELGYTF.